These T cell receptor beta chains were read from a single sample in a study of PD-L1 blockade in urothelial cancer. Libraries were prepared by immunoSEQ multiplex PCR; TCRdb keeps only in-frame clonotypes and omits some of them. The table has under 40,000 clones, over 75% seen once; the top ten hold approximately 8.8%. Sequenced material: PBMCs, taken around atezolizumab (anti-PD-L1) treatment. All receptors derive from an older man with urothelial cancer. CDR3s include the opening cysteine and the closing phenylalanine or tryptophan. Fields, in order: J gene, D gene, V gene, CDR3 protein. The D gene is left open where the match is weak.

J: TRBJ1-1
D: TRBD1
V: TRBV7-3
CDR3: CASSPGGPTEAFF

J: TRBJ2-5
D: -
V: TRBV5-1
CDR3: CASSSATGQETQYF

J: TRBJ1-5
D: -
V: TRBV27
CDR3: CASSPGFGDQPQHF

J: TRBJ2-7
D: -
V: TRBV2
CDR3: CASSEAGTASSYEQYF

J: TRBJ2-7
D: TRBD1
V: TRBV6-1
CDR3: CASSEVSGGPYEQYF

J: TRBJ2-7
D: TRBD1
V: TRBV11-3
CDR3: CASSFSGTTRGQGLYEQYF

J: TRBJ2-7
D: TRBD1
V: TRBV28
CDR3: CASRPQGAAYEQYF

J: TRBJ2-1
D: TRBD2
V: TRBV18
CDR3: CASFHQSTSGRAFGAEFF

J: TRBJ2-1
D: -
V: TRBV29-1
CDR3: CSVGRVNEQFF

J: TRBJ2-3
D: TRBD2
V: TRBV11-2
CDR3: CASSSSPGTSGSNTDTQYF

J: TRBJ1-1
D: -
V: TRBV6-5
CDR3: CASSYSMYSNTEAFF

J: TRBJ2-7
D: -
V: TRBV7-9
CDR3: CASSSRAVGYEQYF

J: TRBJ2-3
D: -
V: TRBV19
CDR3: CASGAGAADTQYF

J: TRBJ1-2
D: -
V: TRBV19
CDR3: CASSMRQGDGYTF

J: TRBJ2-2
D: TRBD2
V: TRBV7-6
CDR3: CASSSTEAGPGELFF

J: TRBJ1-3
D: -
V: TRBV7-2
CDR3: CASSLVLGNSGNTIYF

J: TRBJ2-1
D: TRBD2
V: TRBV7-3
CDR3: CASSLTSGGFSYNEQFF

J: TRBJ2-5
D: -
V: TRBV7-8
CDR3: CASSLGFTDQETQYF

J: TRBJ1-2
D: -
V: TRBV5-1
CDR3: CASSLERNYGYTF

J: TRBJ1-2
D: TRBD1
V: TRBV18
CDR3: CASSVGTEYGYTF